This record looks at one T cell receptor beta chain sequence and its context. The target of this receptor is not known. The sample holds no much larger clone one base away, and base qualities are not on file. The CDR3 has 18 amino acids, counting the end cysteine and phenylalanine. Solely the CDR3 DNA is kept, with 54 bases framed from the first base. Using the deep immunoSEQ assay, multiplex PCR amplified TCR CDR3 regions from genomic DNA. Genomic DNA extracted from each cell subset was distributed evenly over all wells of several immunoSEQ 96-well plates, and each plate served as one replicate. For unsorted PBMC, each replicate PCR was loaded with approximately 320 ng genomic DNA, equivalent to roughly 33,000 T cell genomes. Genomic DNA from unsorted PBMC was sequenced over ten immunoSEQ deep assay plates. The purified libraries were quantified using a Qubit 3.0 fluorometer, sized with a Bioanalyzer 2100, and then quantified again using the KAPA Library Quantification kit. Every immunoSEQ 96-well plate was sequenced on a separate single-read 150-cycle Illumina NextSeq 550 flow cell. The authors' pipeline ran thus. Because only junctional sequences without quality scores were contained in the immunoSEQ output, filtering matching that applied to full-length reads could not be performed. To assign V/J genes and CDR3, sequences were annotated using PyIR, a Python wrapper for IgBLAST v1.9, with IMGT germline references. Reads were removed for weak V/J assignments (E-value above 1e-6), missing CDR3, stop codons, out-of-frame junctions, or ambiguous translated residues. V3J clonotypes were defined as sequences sharing an identical inferred V gene, J gene, and CDR3 amino acid sequence. The percentage overlap between two repertoires was calculated by dividing the number of shared unique clonotypes by the size of the smaller repertoire. Repertoire richness was assessed with RTK rarefaction, the Chao1 estimator, and Recon v2.1 estimates of unobserved clonotypes. The source is immuneACCESS, and TCRdb retained only in-frame sequences with V and J called. Part of the clones is not carried over; for the studies checked, unresolved V genes explain less than half of this, and the remainder is unexplained. V, J and clone size reflect that table, while D and trimming were determined from the DNA. This sample holds about 490,000 clones; roughly 80% were observed only once. 12% of the sample goes to the ten largest clones.

The sample is drawn from a study of shared clonotypes between healthy human individuals (dated by TCRdb to 2018 to 2020). The study in broad terms: The cohort included a few men and a couple of women between 18 and 49 years of age. Blood TCR repertoires of about 5 healthy adults were deeply sequenced to estimate repertoire size and the extent of clonotype sharing between individuals. To increase sequencing depth and limit assay-specific biases, different laboratories used diverse techniques to prepare libraries and sequence TCR repertoires. Leukapheresis yielded between about 0.94 and 9.5 billion PBMCs per donor.

The investigation overall reported the following: The small number of donors limited the genetic and exposure-history diversity represented. Based on pairwise subsampling, the degree of clonotype sharing among donors was expected to be affected by sequencing depth. Sampling was restricted to blood, and TCR repertoires in tissues likely differ from the TCR repertoires found in blood.

The donors were healthy, HIV-negative adults who had no recently reported acute infections or vaccinations. All donors were Caucasian adults living in Nashville, Tennessee, USA. For unsorted samples, 70 million to 95 million PBMCs were counted, and genomic DNA was extracted using the QIAamp DNA Blood Mini kit. After blood collection by leukapheresis, PBMCs were isolated using Ficoll-Histopaque density gradient centrifugation and then cryopreserved in the vapor phase of liquid nitrogen. The chain is encoded by TRBV21-1 joined to TRBJ2-7; the table's D call of TRBD1 was not tested on the DNA. TRBV21-1 constitutes a pseudogene. This TCR came from a middle-aged woman in good health. Some clones in this sample may be carry-over from other donors' samples. The sample consisted of PBMCs. The nucleotide sequence is given as TGTGCCAGCAGCAAAGGGGCAGGGGCACCGGGCCACAACTACGAGCAGTACTTC. Translated, it reads CASSKGAGAPGHNYEQYF.